The present T cell receptor (beta chain) was sequenced within a study of blood T cells in healthy people across ages. Primers used in a second PCR of roughly 6 to 11 cycles were a sample-barcoded 5' primer and a J-beta primer mix. TCRdb re-analysed the 5' RACE reads in MiXCR, keeping a single row per CDR3 protein. Of about a million distinct CDR3 sequences in the sample, roughly 51% are singletons; the top ten hold around 21%. This clonotype was observed many times. The CDR3 sequence is 14 residues long. Germline CDR1 reads DFQATT; CDR2 reads SNEGSKA (reference sequence). The ends lost 6 bases at V and 4 bases at J; junction bases unmatched: 9.

The TCR originated in a woman aged 60-75 years in good health. The sequenced material came from blood. The rearrangement uses TRBV20-1 and TRBJ2-1; 7 bases fit TRBD2. CDR3 in amino acids: CSATLAEGYNEQFF. For the CDR3, the DNA is TGCAGTGCAACCCTAGCGGAGGGTTACAATGAGCAGTTCTTC.